The 2 T cell receptor beta chains listed next were all sequenced from one sample in a study of T cell changes during pregnancy in multiple sclerosis. Data came from immunoSEQ multiplex PCR; TCRdb stores just in-frame clones and leaves some out. The data hold roughly 40,000 clones, with around 90% observed a single time. This material consisted of CD4+ T cells from peripheral blood mononuclear cells, taken in the third trimester of pregnancy. The receptors originated from a female donor with multiple sclerosis, enrolled in a pregnancy study.

The V and J genes are TRBV6-6 and TRBJ1-3; 10 bases are shared with TRBD1. The CDR3 is 16 residues long. The V segment lost 4 bases and the J segment 4 bases; nucleotides outside the gene matches: 7. CDR1 and CDR2 (germline): MNHNY, SVGAGI (reference sequence). The CDR3 spells CASSLGTGAEGNTIYF. The CDR3 nucleotides read TGTGCCAGCAGTTTGGGGACAGGGGCAGAAGGAAACACCATATATTTT.

CDR3 sequence: CASRGTVLSGNTIYF. The CDR3 nucleotides are TGTGCCAGCCGCGGGACAGTCCTCTCTGGAAACACCATATATTTT. This sequence joins TRBV2 and TRBJ1-3; 7 bases match TRBD1. The CDR3 runs to 15 residues. V shed 8 bases, J shed 0 bases, and the junction held 7 bases outside the gene matches. Germline V gives CDR1 SNHLY, CDR2 FYNNEI.